The rows below give T cell receptor beta chains drawn from one sample of a study of T cells in Graves' hyperthyroidism and ophthalmopathy. Each CDR3 protein gets one entry after TCRdb re-called the multiplex PCR reads with MiXCR. This sample has about 300,000 distinct CDR3 sequences, with 20% to 30% found just once. Sample: blood. These receptor sequences come from a middle-aged man with Graves' hyperthyroidism that later progressed to Graves' ophthalmopathy. Each CDR3 is given with its conserved first and last residue. The order of the fields is clone size, J gene, V gene, D gene, CDR3 DNA, CDR3 protein. A D gene is named only where the DNA matches it firmly. Clone size is stated in some rows and not others, as once, few, many or a class when expanded.

size: many; J: TRBJ1-2; V: TRBV11-1; D: NA; DNA: TGTGCCAGCAGCTCAGACTACTATGGCTACACCTTC; CDR3: CASSSDYYGYTF
size: few; J: TRBJ2-2; V: TRBV4-1; D: TRBD2; DNA: TGCGCCAGCAGCCAAGATGGGTCCGCCGCGGGAGGGACTTGGGAGCTGTTTTTT; CDR3: CASSQDGSAAGGTWELFF
size: many; J: TRBJ2-5; V: TRBV6-2/TRBV6-3; D: NA; DNA: TGTGCCAGCAGTCCGAGGTGGGCAGGTGCCCAAGAGACCCAGTACTTC; CDR3: CASSPRWAGAQETQYF
size: many; J: TRBJ1-1; V: TRBV6-5; D: NA; DNA: TGTGCCAGCAGTACCTCGGTGGGAAAGGCTTTCTTT; CDR3: CASSTSVGKAFF
size: NA; J: TRBJ2-7; V: TRBV7-2; D: NA; DNA: TGTGCCAGCAGCTCTTCAGTCGACGAGCAGTACTTC; CDR3: CASSSSVDEQYF
size: few; J: TRBJ2-7; V: TRBV19; D: NA; DNA: TGTGCCAGTAGCTCCGGGACAAGCCTATACGAGCAGTACTTC; CDR3: CASSSGTSLYEQYF
size: NA; J: TRBJ1-1; V: TRBV28; D: TRBD1; DNA: TGTGCCAGCACCCAGGGGGGCGGACGGACCACTGAAGCTTTCTTT; CDR3: CASTQGGGRTTEAFF
size: many; J: TRBJ2-5; V: TRBV6-5; D: TRBD1; DNA: TGTGCCAGCAACAGGGACAGGGGGAGAGAGACCCAGTACTTC; CDR3: CASNRDRGRETQYF
size: NA; J: TRBJ2-2; V: TRBV18; D: TRBD1; DNA: TGTGCCAGCTCCCGGACAGGGGACGGACCGAACACCGGGGAGCTGTTTTTT; CDR3: CASSRTGDGPNTGELFF
size: many; J: TRBJ2-7; V: TRBV6-5; D: NA; DNA: TGTGCCAGCAGTTACTCAATTACTCAGGGAAACGAGCAGTACTTC; CDR3: CASSYSITQGNEQYF
size: many; J: TRBJ2-2; V: TRBV6-1; D: NA; DNA: TGTGCCAGCAGTGATCCGGCTGGGCGGAACACCGGGGAGCTGTTTTTT; CDR3: CASSDPAGRNTGELFF
size: NA; J: TRBJ2-7; V: TRBV28; D: NA; DNA: TGTGCCAGCAGTTTGGAGGGCAGGGTCTACGAGCAGTACTTC; CDR3: CASSLEGRVYEQYF
size: many; J: TRBJ2-5; V: TRBV6-1; D: TRBD1; DNA: TGTGCCAGCCTACAGGGGATGACAGAGACCCAGTACTTC; CDR3: CASLQGMTETQYF
size: many; J: TRBJ2-7; V: TRBV19; D: NA; DNA: TGTGCCAGTAGCCTCGGACGGGGGAACGAGCAGTACTTC; CDR3: CASSLGRGNEQYF
size: many; J: TRBJ2-2; V: TRBV24-1; D: NA; DNA: TGTGCCACCAGTGACAGCAAAGGGCGGGCCGGGGAGCTGTTTTTT; CDR3: CATSDSKGRAGELFF
size: many; J: TRBJ1-5; V: TRBV27; D: NA; DNA: TGTGCCAGCAGTTTATCGACTGAACGGCGCCAGCCCCAGCATTTT; CDR3: CASSLSTERRQPQHF